The present entry profiles one TCR beta chain with its context. In the source study's methods: Nucleated cell counts were estimated from reference gene primer amplification. This table comes from immunoSEQ multiplex PCR, and its TCRdb copy is limited to in-frame clones, with some not included. V and J calls and clone size are those listed in that table; D and trimming were worked out from the DNA. The table records 120,000 to 150,000 clones, over 75% of them present only once. This entry belongs to a study of blood T cell repertoires in COVID-19. This CDR3 has 13 residues. V was pared by 8 bases and J by 10 bases, with 15 bases between. Germline lookup yields CDR1 MDHEN and CDR2 SYDVKM.

The rearrangement links TRBV28 to TRBJ1-6; weak D call: TRBD1 (6 bases). This TCR derives from a woman in her forties or fifties with acute or convalescent COVID-19. Sequences were obtained from peripheral blood. The CDR3, as DNA: TGTGCCAGCCTCACAGGGTGGGGATCACCCCTCCACTTT. As protein: CASLTGWGSPLHF.